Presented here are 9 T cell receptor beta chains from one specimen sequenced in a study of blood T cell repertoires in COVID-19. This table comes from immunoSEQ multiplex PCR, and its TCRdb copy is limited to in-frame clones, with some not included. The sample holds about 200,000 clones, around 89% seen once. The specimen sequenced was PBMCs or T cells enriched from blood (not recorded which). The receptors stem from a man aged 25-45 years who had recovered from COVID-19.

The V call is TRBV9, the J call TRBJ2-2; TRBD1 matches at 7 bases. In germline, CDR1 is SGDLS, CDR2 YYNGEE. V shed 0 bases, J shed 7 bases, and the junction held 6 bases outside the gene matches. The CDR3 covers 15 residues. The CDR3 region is CASSVGQGVVGELFF. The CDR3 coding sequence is TGTGCCAGCAGCGTAGGACAGGGTGTCGTCGGGGAGCTGTTTTTT.

CDR3 nucleotides: TGTGCCAGCAGTTATGGCCTGAGGGCAGATACGCAGTATTTT. The encoded protein is CASSYGLRADTQYF. The chain recombines TRBV6-5 with TRBJ2-3, with a weak D call TRBD2 (5 bases). This CDR3 has 14 amino acids. The V end was cut by 3 bases, the J end by 4 bases, with 11 bases between. Germline assignment: CDR1 MNHEY and CDR2 SVGAGI.

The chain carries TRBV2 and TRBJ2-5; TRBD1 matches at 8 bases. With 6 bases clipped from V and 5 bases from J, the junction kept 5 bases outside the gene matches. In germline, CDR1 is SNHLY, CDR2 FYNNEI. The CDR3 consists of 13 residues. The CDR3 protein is CASSSRGLETQYF. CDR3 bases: TGTGCCAGCAGCAGCAGGGGGCTGGAGACCCAGTACTTC. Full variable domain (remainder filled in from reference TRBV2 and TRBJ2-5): EPEVTQTPSHQVTQMGQEVILRCVPISNHLYFYWYRQILGQKVEFLVSFYNNEISEKSEIFDDQFSVERPDGSNFTLKIRSTKLEDSAMYFCASSSRGLETQYFGPGTRLLVL.

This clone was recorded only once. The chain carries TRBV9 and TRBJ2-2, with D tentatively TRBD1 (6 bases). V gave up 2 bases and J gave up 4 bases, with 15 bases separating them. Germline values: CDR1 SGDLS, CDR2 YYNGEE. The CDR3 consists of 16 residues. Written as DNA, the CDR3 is TGTGCCAGCAGCGTTTTCACAGGGACGGGCACCGGGGAGCTGTTTTTT. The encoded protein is CASSVFTGTGTGELFF.

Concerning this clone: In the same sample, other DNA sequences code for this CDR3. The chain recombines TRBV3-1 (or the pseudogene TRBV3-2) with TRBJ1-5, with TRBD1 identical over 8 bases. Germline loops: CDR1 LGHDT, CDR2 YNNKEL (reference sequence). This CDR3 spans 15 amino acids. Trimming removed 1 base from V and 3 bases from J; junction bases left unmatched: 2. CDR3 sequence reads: CASSQGTGSNQPQHF. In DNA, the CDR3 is TGTGCCAGCAGCCAAGGGACAGGGTCCAATCAGCCCCAGCATTTT.

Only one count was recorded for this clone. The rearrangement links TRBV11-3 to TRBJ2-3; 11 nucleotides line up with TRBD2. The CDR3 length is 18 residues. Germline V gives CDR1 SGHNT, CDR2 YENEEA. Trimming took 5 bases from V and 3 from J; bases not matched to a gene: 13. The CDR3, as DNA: TGTGCCAGCAGCCTAGGCTTAGCGGGAGGGCCGGAGACAGATACGCAGTATTTT. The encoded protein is CASSLGLAGGPETDTQYF.

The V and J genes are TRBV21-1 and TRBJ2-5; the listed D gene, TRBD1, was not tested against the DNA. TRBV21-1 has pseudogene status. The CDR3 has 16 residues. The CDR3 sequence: CASSPKNRGVQETQYF. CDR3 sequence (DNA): TGTGCCAGCAGCCCGAAGAACAGGGGCGTACAAGAGACCCAGTACTTC.

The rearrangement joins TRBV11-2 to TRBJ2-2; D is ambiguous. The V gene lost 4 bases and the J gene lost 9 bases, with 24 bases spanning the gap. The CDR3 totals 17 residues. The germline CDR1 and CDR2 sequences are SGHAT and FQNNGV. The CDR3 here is CASSSPRGVEKVRELFF. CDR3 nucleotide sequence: TGTGCCAGCAGCTCCCCCAGAGGAGTCGAGAAGGTCCGGGAGCTGTTTTTT. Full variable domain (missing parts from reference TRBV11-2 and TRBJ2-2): EAGVAQSPRYKIIEKRQSVAFWCNPISGHATLYWYQQILGQGPKLLIQFQNNGVVDDSQLPKDRFSAERLKGVDSTLKIQPAKLEDSAVYLCASSSPRGVEKVRELFFGEGSRLTVL.

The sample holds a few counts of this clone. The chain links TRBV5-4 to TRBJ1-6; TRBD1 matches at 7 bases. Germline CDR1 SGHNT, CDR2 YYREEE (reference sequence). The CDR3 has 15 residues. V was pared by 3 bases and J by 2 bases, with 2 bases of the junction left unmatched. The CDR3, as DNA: TGTGCCAGCAGCTCCACAGGGGCCTATAATTCACCCCTCCACTTT. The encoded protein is CASSSTGAYNSPLHF.